This passage covers 17 T cell receptor beta chains from one sample sequenced in a study of cytomegalovirus exposure and HLA in healthy donors. Amplification used 60 Vbeta primers and 13 Jbeta primers. Clones were sequenced by immunoSEQ multiplex PCR, and TCRdb holds only the in-frame ones, with some missing. Here the sample spans 150,000 to 200,000 clones, 70% to 80% being singletons. Sequences were obtained from PBMCs. All receptors derive from a man between 25 and 39 years old in good health and CMV-seronegative.

This clone was seen once. The rearrangement joins TRBV5-4 to TRBJ1-4; D perhaps matches TRBD1 (6 bases). Trimming took off 4 bases at V and 5 bases at J, with 12 bases between the two ends. Germline values: CDR1 SGHNT, CDR2 YYREEE (reference sequence). The CDR3 runs to 14 residues. The CDR3 here is CASSLRTENEKLFF. The CDR3 nucleotides read TGTGCCAGCAGCCTAAGGACAGAAAATGAAAAACTGTTTTTT.

The rearrangement uses TRBV6-1 and TRBJ1-4; D is uncertain. The germline CDR1 and CDR2 sequences are MNHNS and SASEGT. V shed 2 bases and J shed 10 bases, with 8 bases lying between them. The CDR3 runs 12 residues. The CDR3 sequence: CASSEMGRKLFF. CDR3 nucleotide sequence: TGTGCCAGCAGTGAAATGGGGAGAAAACTGTTTTTT.

The gene calls are TRBV27 and TRBJ2-3; D is uncertain. Germline-derived CDR1 and CDR2 are MNHEY and SMNVEV (reference sequence). V lost 4 bases to trimming and J lost 3 bases, with 11 bases between them. The CDR3 consists of 14 residues. CDR3 DNA sequence: TGTGCCAGCAGTTCCCGCGGCAGAACAGATACGCAGTATTTT. This encodes CASSSRGRTDTQYF.

The chain joins TRBV7-9 to TRBJ2-7, with 8 positions matching TRBD1. The CDR3 has 14 amino acids. Germline CDR1 is SEHNR and CDR2 is FQNEAQ (reference sequence). V shed 6 bases and J 5 bases; nucleotides not matched to a gene: 9. DNA for the CDR3: TGTGCCAGCAGGGGCCGGGACAGGATACACGAGCAGTACTTC. It codes for CASRGRDRIHEQYF.

J is TRBJ2-7 and V is TRBV6-1; D perhaps matches TRBD1 (6 bases). The CDR3 is made up of 16 amino acids. Germline values: CDR1 MNHNS, CDR2 SASEGT. The V end was cut by 4 bases, the J end by 2 bases, with 18 bases between. The CDR3 spells CASSVAQGINAYEQYF. For the CDR3, the DNA is TGTGCCAGCAGTGTTGCTCAGGGGATCAATGCCTACGAGCAGTACTTC.

The V call is TRBV28, the J call TRBJ2-7, with no clear D. Trimming cost V 3 bases and J 0 bases, with 15 bases left between them. Germline loops: CDR1 MDHEN, CDR2 SYDVKM. This CDR3 has 16 residues. CDR3 nucleotides: TGTGCCAGCAGTTTTCGGCCCGGCGGAATCTCCTACGAGCAGTACTTC. It specifies CASSFRPGGISYEQYF. The full variable domain, in which reference TRBV28 and TRBJ2-7 provide the parts outside the CDR3, is DVKVTQSSRYLVKRTGEKVFLECVQDMDHENMFWYRQDPGLGLRLIYFSYDVKMKEKGDIPEGYSVSREKKERFSLILESASTNQTSMYLCASSFRPGGISYEQYFGPGTRLTVT.

J is TRBJ2-5 and V is TRBV5-4, with D unclear. The assigned J gene may be wrong: the sequence end matches TRBJ2-7 better. Germline CDR1 reads SGHNT; CDR2 reads YYREEE (reference sequence). This CDR3 is built from 14 residues. The CDR3 DNA sequence: TGTGCCAGCAGCTCCCTTGCCGATTCCTACGAGCAGTACTTC. Translated, it gives CASSSLADSYEQYF.

The chain links TRBV25-1 to TRBJ2-5; no clear D. CDR1 and CDR2 from the germline V gene are MGHDK and SYGVNS. V shed 5 bases and J shed 0 bases, with 7 bases lying between them. The CDR3 length is 13 residues. CDR3 residues: CASSFGYQETQYF. DNA for the CDR3: TGTGCCAGCAGTTTTGGCTACCAAGAGACCCAGTACTTC.

The chain links TRBV2 to TRBJ1-4; 10 bases fit TRBD1. The CDR3 covers 14 residues. J was trimmed by 8 bases and V by 4 bases; bases with no gene match: 4. CDR1 is SNHLY and CDR2 is FYNNEI in the germline V gene. The CDR3 DNA sequence: TGTGCCAGCAGTGGACAGGGGGCAAAGGAAAAACTGTTTTTT. Protein product: CASSGQGAKEKLFF.

This chain joins TRBV9 and TRBJ2-1, with TRBD1 matching over 7 bases. Per the germline V gene, CDR1 is SGDLS and CDR2 is YYNGEE. The CDR3 length is 15 residues. V lost 3 bases and J lost 2; bases outside the gene matches: 5. The CDR3 coding sequence is TGTGCCAGCAGCGAGAGAGGGGGCGCCTACAATGAGCAGTTCTTC. This encodes CASSERGGAYNEQFF. The variable domain in full, with the rest retrieved from reference TRBV9 and TRBJ2-1, is DSGVTQTPKHLITATGQRVTLRCSPRSGDLSVYWYQQSLDQGLQFLIQYYNGEERAKGNILERFSAQQFPDLHSELNLSSLELGDSALYFCASSERGGAYNEQFFGPGTRLTVL.

The rearrangement joins TRBV6-1 to TRBJ1-4; possible D gene TRBD1, 5 bases. This CDR3 has 14 residues. V dropped 4 bases and J dropped 5 bases, with 11 bases sitting between them. Germline V gene lookup returns CDR1 MNHNS and CDR2 SASEGT. In nucleotides, the CDR3 is TGTGCCAGCAGTGTGGGGCTTGAGAATGAAAAACTGTTTTTT. Residues: CASSVGLENEKLFF.

The V and J genes are TRBV19 and TRBJ1-5; D is perhaps TRBD1 (5 bases). Trimming took off 6 bases at V and 2 bases at J, with 14 bases between the two ends. CDR3 length: 15 residues. Germline loops: CDR1 LNHDA, CDR2 SQIVND (reference sequence). CDR3 in DNA: TGTGCCAGTAGCTTCAGCAGGGAGGGCAATCAGCCCCAGCATTTT. It codes for CASSFSREGNQPQHF.

Regarding this clone: An end of the junction differs from the germline gene, which may be a read error. J is TRBJ2-5 and V is TRBV7-9; D remains unclear. There are 13 residues in the CDR3. Germline V gives CDR1 SEHNR, CDR2 FQNEAQ (reference sequence). Here the CDR3 DNA reads TGTACCAGCAGCCCGCTACTCCAAGAGACCCAGTACTTC. Protein: CTSSPLLQETQYF.

The gene calls are TRBV7-8 and TRBJ2-7; 12 bases align to TRBD2. From germline, CDR1 is SGHVS and CDR2 FQNEAQ. This CDR3 spans 15 amino acids. Losses at the gene ends were 1 base for V and 6 bases for J; bases not matched to a gene: 4. The DNA of the CDR3 is TGTGCCAGCAGCTTAGGACTAGCGGGAGCGTCCGAGCAGTACTTC. It codes for CASSLGLAGASEQYF.

V usage is TRBV7-3 and J usage is TRBJ2-1; 9 positions agree with TRBD2. V was clipped by 5 bases and J by 6 bases; unmatched bases: 11. Germline V gene lookup returns CDR1 SGHTA and CDR2 FQGTGA. The CDR3 is made up of 16 amino acids. The CDR3 loop reads CASSPNIAGVSNEQFF. The CDR3 bases are TGTGCCAGCAGCCCCAACATAGCGGGAGTCTCCAATGAGCAGTTCTTC.

There are a few counts of this clone. This rearrangement joins TRBV2 to TRBJ1-4; 8 nucleotides align to TRBD1. The CDR3 consists of 14 residues. Germline CDR1 is SNHLY and CDR2 is FYNNEI. Germline trimming cut 4 bases from V and 8 bases from J; bases unmatched to any gene: 6. This chain's CDR3 is CASSARQGAEKLFF. CDR3 in DNA: TGTGCCAGCAGTGCGCGGCAGGGGGCCGAAAAACTGTTTTTT.

The chain joins TRBV5-1 to TRBJ1-6; a weak D match, TRBD1 (6 bases). V dropped 3 bases and J dropped 12 bases, with 13 bases sitting between them. Per germline, CDR1 SGHRS and CDR2 YFSETQ. The CDR3 is 13 amino acids. This chain's CDR3 is CASSWGEGVPLHF. CDR3 DNA sequence: TGCGCCAGCAGCTGGGGGGAGGGGGTACCCCTCCACTTT.